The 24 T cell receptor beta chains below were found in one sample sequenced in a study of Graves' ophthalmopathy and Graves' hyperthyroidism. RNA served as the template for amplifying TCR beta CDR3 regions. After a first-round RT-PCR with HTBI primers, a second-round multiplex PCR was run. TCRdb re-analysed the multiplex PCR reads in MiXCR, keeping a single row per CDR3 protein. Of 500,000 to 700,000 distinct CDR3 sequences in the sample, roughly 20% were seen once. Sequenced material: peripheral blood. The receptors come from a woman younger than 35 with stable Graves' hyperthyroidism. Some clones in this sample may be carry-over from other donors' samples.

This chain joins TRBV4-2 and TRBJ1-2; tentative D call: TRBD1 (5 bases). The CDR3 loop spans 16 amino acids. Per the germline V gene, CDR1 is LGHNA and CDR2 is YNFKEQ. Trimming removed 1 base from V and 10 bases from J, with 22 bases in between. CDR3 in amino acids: CASSQGGIDGGGDYTF. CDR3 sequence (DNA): TGTGCCAGCAGCCAAGGGGGGATAGACGGCGGGGGTGACTACACCTTC.

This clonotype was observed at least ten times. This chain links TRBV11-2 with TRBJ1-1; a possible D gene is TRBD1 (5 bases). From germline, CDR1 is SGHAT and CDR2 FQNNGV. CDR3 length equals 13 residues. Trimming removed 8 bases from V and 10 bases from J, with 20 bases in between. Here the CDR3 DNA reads TGTGCCAGCCAAAGATGGGGGGAAGCAATAGCTTTCTTT. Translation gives CASQRWGEAIAFF.

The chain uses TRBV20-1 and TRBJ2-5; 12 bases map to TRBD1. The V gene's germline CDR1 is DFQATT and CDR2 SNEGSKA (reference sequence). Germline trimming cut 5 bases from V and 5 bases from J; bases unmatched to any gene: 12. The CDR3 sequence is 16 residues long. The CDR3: CSARDRGLASGETQYF. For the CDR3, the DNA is TGCAGTGCTCGGGACAGGGGGCTTGCTAGCGGGGAGACCCAGTACTTC.

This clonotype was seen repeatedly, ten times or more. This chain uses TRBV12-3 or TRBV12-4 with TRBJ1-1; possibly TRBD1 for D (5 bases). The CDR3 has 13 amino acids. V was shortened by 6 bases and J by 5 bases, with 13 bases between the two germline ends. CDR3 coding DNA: TGTGCCAGCAGGCCAGGGTTTAGAACTGAAGCTTTCTTT. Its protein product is CASRPGFRTEAFF.

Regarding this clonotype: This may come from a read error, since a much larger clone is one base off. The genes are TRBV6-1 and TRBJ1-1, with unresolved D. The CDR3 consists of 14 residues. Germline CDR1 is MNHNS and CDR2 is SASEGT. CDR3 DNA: TGTGCCAGCAGCGCTCGGGCAGCGAACACTGAAGCTTGCTTT. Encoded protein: CASSARAANTEACF.

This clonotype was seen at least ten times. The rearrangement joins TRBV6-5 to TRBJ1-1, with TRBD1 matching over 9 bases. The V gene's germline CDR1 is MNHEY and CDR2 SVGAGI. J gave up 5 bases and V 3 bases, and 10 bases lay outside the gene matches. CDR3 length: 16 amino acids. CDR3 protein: CASSYRTQGAQTEAFF. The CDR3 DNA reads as TGTGCCAGCAGTTATAGGACACAGGGGGCGCAAACTGAAGCTTTCTTT.

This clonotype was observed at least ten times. The CDR3 loop is CASSDSRGLGTGELFF. As DNA, the CDR3 is TGTGCCAGCAGTGACTCGAGGGGCTTGGGCACCGGGGAGCTGTTTTTT. The chain links TRBV6-4 to TRBJ2-2, with D perhaps being TRBD1 or TRBD2 (5 bases each). The germline V gene encodes CDR1 MRHNA and CDR2 SNTAGT. Trimming took off 0 bases at V and 4 bases at J, with 12 bases between the two ends. This CDR3 contains 16 residues.

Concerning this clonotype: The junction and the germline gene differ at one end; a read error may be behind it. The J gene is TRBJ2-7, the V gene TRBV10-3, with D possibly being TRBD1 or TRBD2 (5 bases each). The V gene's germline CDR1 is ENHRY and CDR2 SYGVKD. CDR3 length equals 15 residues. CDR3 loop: CASSESSGGSYEQYF. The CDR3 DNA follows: TGTGCCAGCAGTGAGTCGAGTGGGGGCTCCTACGAGCAGTACTTC.

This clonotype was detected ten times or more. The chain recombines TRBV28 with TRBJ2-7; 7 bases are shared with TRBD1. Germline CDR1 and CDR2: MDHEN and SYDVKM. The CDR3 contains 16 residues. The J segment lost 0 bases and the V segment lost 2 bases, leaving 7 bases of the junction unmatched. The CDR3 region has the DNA TGTGCCAGCAGTTTAAACCGGGACAGAGACTCCTACGAGCAGTACTTC. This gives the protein CASSLNRDRDSYEQYF.

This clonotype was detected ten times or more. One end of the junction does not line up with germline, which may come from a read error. The CDR3 is CSARDGAGNQPQHF. In nucleotides, the CDR3 is TGCAGTGCCAGAGATGGAGCAGGGAATCAGCCCCAGCATTTT. The chain recombines TRBV20-1 with TRBJ1-5, with D possibly TRBD1 on 5 matching bases. This CDR3 has 14 amino acids. CDR1 is DFQATT and CDR2 is SNEGSKA in the germline V gene (reference sequence).

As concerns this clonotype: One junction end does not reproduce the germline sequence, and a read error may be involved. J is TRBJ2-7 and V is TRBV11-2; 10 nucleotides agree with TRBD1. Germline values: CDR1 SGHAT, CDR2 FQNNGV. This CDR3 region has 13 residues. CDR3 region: CASNKKPGQGISF. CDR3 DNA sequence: TGTGCCAGCAACAAAAAGCCGGGACAGGGGATCTCGTTC.

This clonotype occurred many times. CDR3 loop: CASSITPRTGLNTEAFF. The CDR3 DNA is TGTGCCAGTAGTATCACTCCTCGGACAGGCCTTAACACTGAAGCTTTCTTT. This sequence joins TRBV19 and TRBJ1-1, with TRBD1 matching over 7 bases. The germline gives CDR1 LNHDA, CDR2 SQIVND (reference sequence). This CDR3 contains 17 residues. The J segment lost 2 bases and the V segment lost 3 bases, leaving 12 bases of the junction unmatched.

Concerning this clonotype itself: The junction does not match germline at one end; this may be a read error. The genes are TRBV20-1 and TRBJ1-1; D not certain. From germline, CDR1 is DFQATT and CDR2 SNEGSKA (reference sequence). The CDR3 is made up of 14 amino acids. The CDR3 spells CSARETPVFTEALF. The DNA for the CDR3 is TGCAGTGCTAGAGAGACTCCTGTATTCACTGAAGCTCTCTTT.

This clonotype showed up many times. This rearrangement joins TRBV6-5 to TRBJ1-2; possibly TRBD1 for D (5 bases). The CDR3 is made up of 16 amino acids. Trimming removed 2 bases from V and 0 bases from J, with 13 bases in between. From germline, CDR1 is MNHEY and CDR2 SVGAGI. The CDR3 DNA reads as TGTGCCAGCAGTTACGCCGGGACCGGCGCTAACTATGGCTACACCTTC. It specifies CASSYAGTGANYGYTF.

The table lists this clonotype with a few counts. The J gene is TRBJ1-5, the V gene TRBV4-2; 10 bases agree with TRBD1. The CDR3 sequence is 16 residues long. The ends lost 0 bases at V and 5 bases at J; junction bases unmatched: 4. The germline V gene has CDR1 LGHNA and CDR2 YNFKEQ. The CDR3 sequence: CASSQEGGQGYQPQHF. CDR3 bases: TGTGCCAGCAGCCAAGAGGGGGGACAGGGGTATCAGCCCCAGCATTTT.

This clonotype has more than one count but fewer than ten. CDR3: CATSRVGSREAFF. As DNA, the CDR3 is TGTGCCACCAGCAGAGTCGGCAGTCGTGAAGCTTTCTTT. The chain links TRBV15 to TRBJ1-1, with D uncertain. Trimming removed 1 base at V and 7 bases at J, with 10 bases between. The CDR3 is 13 residues long. In germline, CDR1 is LNHNV, CDR2 YYDKDF (reference sequence).

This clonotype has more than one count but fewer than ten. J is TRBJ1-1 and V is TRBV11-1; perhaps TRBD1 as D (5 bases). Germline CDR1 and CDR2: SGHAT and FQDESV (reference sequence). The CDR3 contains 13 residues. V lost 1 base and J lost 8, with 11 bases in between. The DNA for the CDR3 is TGTGCCAGCAGCTTAGTCGCGACAGAAGAAGCTTTCTTT. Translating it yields CASSLVATEEAFF.

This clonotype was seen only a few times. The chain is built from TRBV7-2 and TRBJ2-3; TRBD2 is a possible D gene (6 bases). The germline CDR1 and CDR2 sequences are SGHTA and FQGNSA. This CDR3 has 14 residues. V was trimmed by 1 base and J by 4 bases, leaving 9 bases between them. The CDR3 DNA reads TGTGCCAGCAGCTTAGACGCTAGCGCAGATACGCAGTATTTT. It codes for CASSLDASADTQYF.

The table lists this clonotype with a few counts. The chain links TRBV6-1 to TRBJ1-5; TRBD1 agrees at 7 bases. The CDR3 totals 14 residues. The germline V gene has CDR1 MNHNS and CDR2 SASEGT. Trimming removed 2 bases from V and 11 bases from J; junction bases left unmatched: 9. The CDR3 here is CASSENGIQGAQHF. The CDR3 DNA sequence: TGTGCCAGCAGTGAAAACGGAATCCAGGGGGCCCAGCATTTT.

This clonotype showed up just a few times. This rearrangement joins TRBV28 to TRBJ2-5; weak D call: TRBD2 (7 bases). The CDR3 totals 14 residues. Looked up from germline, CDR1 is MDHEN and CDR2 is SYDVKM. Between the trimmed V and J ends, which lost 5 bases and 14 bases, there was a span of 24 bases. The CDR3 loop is CASSPRGGTPLVYF. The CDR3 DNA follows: TGTGCCAGCAGTCCAAGGGGGGGGACACCCCTAGTTTACTTC.

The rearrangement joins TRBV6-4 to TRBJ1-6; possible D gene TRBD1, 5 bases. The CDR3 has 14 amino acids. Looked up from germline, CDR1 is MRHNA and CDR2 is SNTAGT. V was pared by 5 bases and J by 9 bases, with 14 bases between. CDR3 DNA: TGTGCCAGCAGTTACGAGGGGTTGGGTTCACCCCTCCACTTT. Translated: CASSYEGLGSPLHF.

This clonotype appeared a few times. The CDR3 here is CASRRGPALNYEQYF. The CDR3 coding sequence is TGTGCCAGCAGAAGGGGACCAGCCTTGAACTACGAGCAGTACTTC. The V call is TRBV5-8, the J call TRBJ2-7; D may be TRBD1 or TRBD2 (5 bases each). The germline V gene has CDR1 SGHTS and CDR2 YDEGEE. There are 15 residues in the CDR3. Trimming shortened V by 5 bases and J by 3 bases, and 18 bases separated the two germline ends.

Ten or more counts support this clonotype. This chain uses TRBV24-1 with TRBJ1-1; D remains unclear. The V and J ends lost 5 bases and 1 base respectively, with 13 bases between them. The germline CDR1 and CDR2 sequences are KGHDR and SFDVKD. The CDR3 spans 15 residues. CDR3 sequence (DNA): TGTGCCACCAGTGTCTGGTGGCGACAGAACACTGAAGCTTTCTTT. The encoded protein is CATSVWWRQNTEAFF.

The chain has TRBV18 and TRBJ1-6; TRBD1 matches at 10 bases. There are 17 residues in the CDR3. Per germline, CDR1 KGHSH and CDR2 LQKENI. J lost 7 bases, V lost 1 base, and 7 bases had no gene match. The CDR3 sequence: CASSPLPGQGTNSPLHF. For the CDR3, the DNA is TGTGCCAGCTCACCACTACCGGGACAGGGGACGAATTCACCCCTCCACTTT. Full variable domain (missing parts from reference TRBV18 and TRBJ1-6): NAGVMQNPRHLVRRRGQEARLRCSPMKGHSHVYWYRQLPEEGLKFMVYLQKENIIDESGMPKERFSAEFPKEGPSILRIQQVVRGDSAAYFCASSPLPGQGTNSPLHFGNGTRLTVT.